This TCR beta chain was captured by sequencing in a study of T-cell memory formation after mild COVID-19. TCRdb reprocessed the 5' RACE reads via MiXCR and lists one record per CDR3 protein. The table records 250,000 or so distinct CDR3 sequences, about 20% of them present only once. Study-wide findings and caveats: A balance of CD4 and CD8 characterized clones contracting day 15 to 85, whereas later expanders leaned CD4+.

Germline V CDR1 and CDR2: SGHDN, FVKESK. The CDR3 spans 13 residues. V was pared by 0 bases and J by 7 bases, with 9 bases between. Comments on this clonotype: Its target is not known.

The chain combines TRBV14 with TRBJ2-5; D may correspond to TRBD1 or TRBD2 (5 bases each). The source material was PBMCs or a T cell subset sorted from them (not recorded which). The TCR comes from a man between 18 and 29 years old who had mild COVID-19 (a few samples of this study predate the infection). Cell type and time point are not known. The CDR3: CASSQDQGVTQYF. The CDR3 DNA reads as TGTGCCAGCAGCCAAGACCAGGGAGTGACCCAGTACTTC.